This TCR beta chain is drawn from a study of T cell responses to AZD1222 COVID-19 vaccine. Germline values: CDR1 MDHEN, CDR2 SYDVKM. The CDR3 is 16 amino acids. Trimming took 3 bases from V and 1 from J; bases not matched to a gene: 8. About this clone: The antigen remains unidentified.

Libraries were prepared by immunoSEQ multiplex PCR; TCRdb keeps only in-frame clonotypes and omits some of them. This table holds 150,000 to 200,000 clones, 80% to 90% found once. Findings and caveats of the study: Within unmutated variant regions lay the reported targets of nearly half of spike-specific TCRs. A rise in Spike-specific TCR breadth and depth followed two AZD1222 doses. At study baseline, merely more than 5 AZD1222 recipients were seropositive.

The clonotype was recovered from an adult in good health. This sample comprised peripheral blood, obtained on day 0 of AZD1222 vaccination. This chain uses TRBV28 with TRBJ1-1; 7 bases map to TRBD1. CDR3 nucleotide sequence: TGTGCCAGCAGTTTTCCTCTGGACAGGACGAACACTGAAGCTTTCTTT. This codes for CASSFPLDRTNTEAFF.